Sequencing of this TCR beta chain was carried out in a study of blood T cells in healthy people across ages. The count of this clonotype is one. There are 15 residues in the CDR3. V was trimmed by 5 bases and J by 7 bases, leaving 20 bases between them. Primed by a sample-barcoded 5' primer and a J-beta primer mix, a second PCR proceeded for about 6 to 11 cycles. TCRdb reprocessed the 5' RACE reads with MiXCR, giving one entry per CDR3 protein. The repertoire holds about 940,000 distinct CDR3 sequences, with about 48% as singletons. The source of this sequence is a man aged 25 to 40 in good health. Sequencing input: blood. The J gene is TRBJ1-2, the V gene TRBV12-3 or TRBV12-4, with D possibly TRBD1 on 5 matching bases. DNA for the CDR3: TGTGCCAGCAGTCGGGACCGCAGCAGGAGCTGTGGCTACACCTTC. It is translated as CASSRDRSRSCGYTF.